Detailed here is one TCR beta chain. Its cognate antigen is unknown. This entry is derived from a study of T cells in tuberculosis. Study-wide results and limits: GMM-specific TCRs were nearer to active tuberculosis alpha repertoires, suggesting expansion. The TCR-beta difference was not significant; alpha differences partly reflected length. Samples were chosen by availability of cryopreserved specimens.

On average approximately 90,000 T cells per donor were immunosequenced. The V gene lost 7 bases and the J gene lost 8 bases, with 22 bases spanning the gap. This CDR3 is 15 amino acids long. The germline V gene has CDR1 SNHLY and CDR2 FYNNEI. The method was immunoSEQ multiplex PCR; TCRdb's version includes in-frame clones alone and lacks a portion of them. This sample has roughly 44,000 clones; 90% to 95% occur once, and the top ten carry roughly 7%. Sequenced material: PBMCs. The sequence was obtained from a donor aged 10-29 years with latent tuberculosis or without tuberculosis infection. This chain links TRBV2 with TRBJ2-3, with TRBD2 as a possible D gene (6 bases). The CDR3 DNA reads TGTGCCAGCATTAACCCGGGCGGGGAGGAGGGTACGCAGTATTTT. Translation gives CASINPGGEEGTQYF.